The 19 T cell receptor beta chains listed next were all sequenced from one sample in a study of blood T cells in healthy people across ages. Using a J-beta primer mix together with a sample-barcoded 5' primer, a second PCR was run for roughly 6 to 11 cycles. A single record per CDR3 protein comes from TCRdb applying MiXCR to the 5' RACE reads. The repertoire has roughly 800,000 distinct CDR3 sequences, about 53% of them found once; the top ten carry approximately 40%. Sequenced input: blood. These receptors were taken from an elderly man in good health.

The J gene is TRBJ2-5, the V gene TRBV4-1; TRBD2 might be the D (5 bases). Germline V gives CDR1 MGHRA, CDR2 YSYEKL. The germline V and J ends were trimmed by 4 bases and 5 bases, with 14 bases remaining between them. The CDR3 spans 14 residues. The CDR3 loop reads CASSREEGTETQYF. In DNA form, the CDR3 reads TGCGCCAGCAGCCGGGAAGAGGGCACGGAGACCCAGTACTTC.

This chain joins TRBV29-1 and TRBJ1-1; D might be TRBD1 (5 bases). Trimming left V 5 bases short and J 12 bases short, with 22 bases between. The germline CDR1 and CDR2 sequences are SQVTM and ANQGSEA. The CDR3 extends over 13 amino acids. In DNA form, the CDR3 reads TGCAGCGTTAGGGGCCAGGACGACTTTGGGACTTTCTTT. Translation gives CSVRGQDDFGTFF.

The chain employs TRBV11-1 and TRBJ2-7, with D possibly matching TRBD2 (5 bases). Germline CDR1 and CDR2: SGHAT and FQDESV (reference sequence). This CDR3 region has 15 residues. V lost 2 bases and J lost 4, with 15 bases in between. In DNA, the CDR3 is TGTGCCAGCAGCTTACTTTCCGGGAATACTTACGAGCAGTACTTC. Protein: CASSLLSGNTYEQYF.

Remarks on this clonotype: A much larger clonotype is one base distant, so this may be a read error. The chain employs TRBV6-1 and TRBJ1-6; D is unresolved. The CDR3 has 13 residues. Looked up from germline, CDR1 is MNHNS and CDR2 is SASEGT. The CDR3 bases are TGTGCCAACAGTGACGGCTTCAATTCACCCCTCCACTTT. The encoded protein is CANSDGFNSPLHF.

This clonotype was seen a handful of times. The chain carries TRBV5-1 and TRBJ1-2; no firm D call. Trimming cost V 3 bases and J 3 bases, with 15 bases left between them. The germline gives CDR1 SGHRS, CDR2 YFSETQ. This CDR3 contains 15 residues. The CDR3 DNA reads as TGCGCCAGCAGCTCTGGAGGCGGCGGCGACTATGGCTACACCTTC. The encoded protein is CASSSGGGGDYGYTF.

The V call is TRBV18, the J call TRBJ2-5, with D perhaps TRBD1 (6 bases). Trimming pared 3 bases from V and 2 bases from J, leaving 13 bases between. Germline loops: CDR1 KGHSH, CDR2 LQKENI. The CDR3 has 15 amino acids. CDR3 coding DNA: TGTGCCAGCTCACCCCTACAAGGGGGACAAGAGACCCAGTACTTC. Translated, it gives CASSPLQGGQETQYF.

This chain links TRBV5-5 with TRBJ1-5; tentatively, D is TRBD1 (5 bases). CDR1 and CDR2 (germline): SGHKS, YYEKEE (reference sequence). V dropped 0 bases and J dropped 8 bases, with 6 bases sitting between them. CDR3 length: 12 residues. CDR3 residues: CASSLEGKPQHF. The CDR3, as DNA: TGTGCCAGCAGCTTGGAGGGGAAGCCCCAGCATTTT.

The gene calls are TRBV20-1 and TRBJ2-7; 9 bases map to TRBD2. The CDR3 has 16 amino acids. Trimming at V came to 5 bases and at J to 2 bases, leaving 13 bases not matched to a gene. Germline V gives CDR1 DFQATT, CDR2 SNEGSKA (reference sequence). CDR3 bases: TGCAGTGCTCCCGGCAGCCTAGCGGGATTACCCTACGAGCAGTACTTC. It specifies CSAPGSLAGLPYEQYF.

This clonotype was seen a handful of times. This chain connects TRBV11-2 to TRBJ2-5; a possible D gene is TRBD2 (6 bases). The J call may be in error: the DNA end matches TRBJ2-7 better. Germline CDR1 and CDR2: SGHAT and FQNNGV. This CDR3 is 15 amino acids long. In DNA form, the CDR3 reads TGTGCCAGCAGCTTAGGGGTTAGCGGAGTCTACGAGCAGTACTTC. Protein product: CASSLGVSGVYEQYF.

The chain uses TRBV12-3 or TRBV12-4 and TRBJ2-1; D not resolved. Trimming removed 4 bases from V and 7 bases from J, with 20 bases in between. The CDR3 has 16 residues. In nucleotides, the CDR3 is TGTGCCAGCAGTTACCCTACGGTACAAGGGATTAATGAGCAGTTCTTC. Translating it yields CASSYPTVQGINEQFF.

This clonotype was recorded a few times. V usage is TRBV27 and J usage is TRBJ2-7; D is perhaps TRBD2 (5 bases). Deletions cut 2 bases from V and 7 bases from J, with 15 bases between. CDR1 and CDR2 (germline): MNHEY, SMNVEV (reference sequence). The CDR3 is made up of 14 amino acids. CDR3 amino acids: CASSLQTDSMEQYF. In nucleotides, the CDR3 is TGTGCCAGCAGTTTACAGACGGACTCGATGGAGCAGTACTTC.

This clonotype was counted only a few times. The chain carries TRBV2 and TRBJ1-1; 8 bases are a match to TRBD1. With V trimmed by 7 bases and J by 5 bases, 6 bases remained unmatched. Germline loops: CDR1 SNHLY, CDR2 FYNNEI. This CDR3 has 13 amino acids. This chain's CDR3 is CASKGDRGTEAFF. As DNA, the CDR3 is TGTGCCAGCAAGGGAGACAGGGGAACTGAAGCTTTCTTT.

The chain combines TRBV20-1 with TRBJ2-1; 9 nucleotides match TRBD1. The J segment lost 3 bases and the V segment lost 3 bases, leaving 6 bases of the junction unmatched. The CDR3 is 15 residues long. Germline values: CDR1 DFQATT, CDR2 SNEGSKA (reference sequence). The CDR3 loop is CSASFRDRVYNEQFF. The CDR3 nucleotides are TGCAGTGCTAGCTTCCGGGACAGGGTCTACAATGAGCAGTTCTTC.

The chain recombines TRBV5-1 with TRBJ1-1; D ambiguous. Germline V gives CDR1 SGHRS, CDR2 YFSETQ. The CDR3 length is 14 residues. V was clipped by 0 bases and J by 7 bases, with 13 bases between them. The CDR3 DNA follows: TGCGCCAGCAGCTTGGAGTTAGGAGGAGGTGAAGCTTTCTTT. It translates to CASSLELGGGEAFF.

The gene calls are TRBV6-1 and TRBJ2-7, with 12 bases lining up with TRBD2. Losses at the gene ends were 7 bases for V and 1 base for J; bases not matched to a gene: 11. CDR3 length: 17 residues. Germline-derived CDR1 and CDR2 are MNHNS and SASEGT. The CDR3 reads CASTVTSGRRNSYEQYF. In DNA form, the CDR3 reads TGTGCCAGCACCGTAACTAGCGGGAGGCGAAATTCCTACGAGCAGTACTTC.

This clonotype was seen more than once but under ten times. The chain recombines TRBV5-1 with TRBJ2-7, with TRBD2 matching over 14 bases. The CDR3 is 16 residues long. The germline CDR1 and CDR2 sequences are SGHRS and YFSETQ. J lost 6 bases, V lost 0 bases, and 5 bases had no gene match. In nucleotides, the CDR3 is TGCGCCAGCAGCTTGGGGACTAGCGGGAGGCCGTCCGAGCAGTACTTC. This encodes CASSLGTSGRPSEQYF.

The chain is built from TRBV9 and TRBJ2-1; D is unresolved. The CDR3 has 17 amino acids. The V end was cut by 4 bases, the J end by 0 bases, with 17 bases between. Looked up from germline, CDR1 is SGDLS and CDR2 is YYNGEE. The CDR3 is CASSPKLWRNSYNEQFF. CDR3 DNA: TGTGCCAGCAGCCCGAAGTTGTGGCGGAACTCCTACAATGAGCAGTTCTTC. The variable domain in full, completed from reference TRBV9 and TRBJ2-1, reads DSGVTQTPKHLITATGQRVTLRCSPRSGDLSVYWYQQSLDQGLQFLIQYYNGEERAKGNILERFSAQQFPDLHSELNLSSLELGDSALYFCASSPKLWRNSYNEQFFGPGTRLTVL.

This clonotype has just one count. At one boundary the junction diverges from the germline segment, which might be a read error. This chain links TRBV11-2 with TRBJ2-1; D is possibly TRBD2 (6 bases). In germline, CDR1 is SGHAT, CDR2 FQNNGV. CDR3 length equals 16 residues. The CDR3 loop is CASSYGGGGTYDEQFF. The CDR3 region has the DNA TGTGCCAGCAGCTATGGGGGAGGCGGAACCTACGATGAGCAGTTCTTC.

The gene calls are TRBV24-1 and TRBJ2-1; 10 nucleotides line up with TRBD2. This CDR3 region has 16 residues. J was trimmed by 5 bases and V by 0 bases; bases with no gene match: 3. The germline V gene encodes CDR1 KGHDR and CDR2 SFDVKD. The chain's CDR3 is CATSDLTSGTHNEQFF. DNA of the CDR3: TGTGCCACCAGTGATTTGACTAGCGGGACCCACAATGAGCAGTTCTTC.